Listed below are T cell receptor beta chains from one sample, sequenced in a study of blood T cells in healthy people across ages. Each CDR3 protein gets one entry after TCRdb re-called the 5' RACE reads with MiXCR. Of 1.5 million to 2 million distinct CDR3 sequences listed, 49% were seen once; the top ten hold roughly 2%. Sequencing was done on a sample of blood. The receptor source for this set is a woman in her thirties or forties in good health. CDR3s include the opening cysteine and the closing phenylalanine or tryptophan. Each record gives: clone size, V gene, D gene, J gene, CDR3 DNA, CDR3 protein. The D gene is left open where the match is weak. Clone size is not always given. Where it is, it says once, few, many or a class for expanded clones.

>-|TRBV6-2/TRBV6-3|-|TRBJ2-5
TGTGCCAGCAGTTACCGAGGGGGGGCCTCGGCGACCCAGTACTTC
CASSYRGGASATQYF
>few|TRBV5-6|-|TRBJ1-2
TGTGCCAGCAGCTTCTTCGCAGGGGCCACTAATAACTATGGCTACACCTTC
CASSFFAGATNNYGYTF
>-|TRBV10-3|-|TRBJ2-1
TGTGCCATCTACGGGGGCGGCTCCTACAATGAGCAGTTCTTC
CAIYGGGSYNEQFF
>-|TRBV3-1|-|TRBJ2-1
TGTGCCAGCAGCCATTCAGGGGGGGGCAATGAGCAGTTCTTC
CASSHSGGGNEQFF
>-|TRBV6-1|-|TRBJ1-2
TGTGCCAGCAGTGCCACGACCCGAGGCGCCTATGGCTACACCTTC
CASSATTRGAYGYTF
>many|TRBV3-1|-|TRBJ2-3
TGTGCCAGCAGCCGATTTCACGGGGAGGAAGACACAGATACGCAGTATTTT
CASSRFHGEEDTDTQYF
>few|TRBV15|-|TRBJ1-1
TGTGCCACCAGCAGAGACGACAGGAAGAACACTGAAGCTTTCTTT
CATSRDDRKNTEAFF
>-|TRBV7-9|TRBD2|TRBJ2-1
TGTGCCGGCAGCTTCACTGCAGCGGGGGGCGATGAGCAGTTCTTC
CAGSFTAAGGDEQFF
>-|TRBV6-6|-|TRBJ2-3
TGTGCCATCCAAAGGGATCTGACAGATACGCAGTATTTT
CAIQRDLTDTQYF
>-|TRBV4-3|-|TRBJ2-5
TGCGCCAGCGCCCTAAGGGGGGCGACTAGCCTGGAGACCCAGTACTTC
CASALRGATSLETQYF
>many|TRBV7-9|-|TRBJ2-7
TGTGCCAGCAGCTCAACCTACGAGCAGTACTTC
CASSSTYEQYF
>-|TRBV20-1|TRBD1|TRBJ1-5
TGCAGTGCGTTCGCCTCCGGGACAGGCCAGAATCAGCCCCAGCATTTT
CSAFASGTGQNQPQHF
>-|TRBV7-3|-|TRBJ2-1
TGTGCCAGCAGCCGCGGGGAGCTGCAGTTCTTC
CASSRGELQFF
>-|TRBV10-3|-|TRBJ1-1
TGTGCCATCAGTGACAGGGGAGTCGCTGAAGCTTTCTTT
CAISDRGVAEAFF
>-|TRBV5-1|-|TRBJ2-3
TGCGCCAGCAGCTTGAGGGACATAACGGGGGGAGATACGCAGTATTTT
CASSLRDITGGDTQYF
>-|TRBV7-9|-|TRBJ1-4
TGTGCCAGCAGCTTAGGTTGGACAGAAACTAATGAAAAACTGTTTTTT
CASSLGWTETNEKLFF
>-|TRBV19|-|TRBJ2-3
TGTGCCAGTGGTGACAGGAGCACAGATACGCAGTATTTT
CASGDRSTDTQYF
>-|TRBV6-5|-|TRBJ1-2
TGTGCCGGCAGTTACTCTGGTTCCTATCTCTATGGCTACACCTTC
CAGSYSGSYLYGYTF
>-|TRBV7-2|-|TRBJ2-7
TGTGCCAGCAGCTTAGAACGGGTCGAGCAGTACTTC
CASSLERVEQYF
>-|TRBV12-3/TRBV12-4|-|TRBJ1-1
TGTGCCAGCAGTGCCCAACACGGACTGAACACTGAAGCTTTCTTT
CASSAQHGLNTEAFF
>-|TRBV7-9|-|TRBJ1-1
TGTGCCAGCAGCGCCTCGGACAGCTTGAACACTGAAGCTTTCTTT
CASSASDSLNTEAFF
>-|TRBV16|-|TRBJ2-3
TGTGCCAGCCAACGGGGGACGGACTTCACAGATACGCAGTATTTT
CASQRGTDFTDTQYF
>-|TRBV7-9|-|TRBJ2-7
TGTGCCAGCAGCTTAGCGGTGGGTCTCTCCTACAATGAGCAGTACTTC
CASSLAVGLSYNEQYF
>-|TRBV3-1|-|TRBJ1-4
TGTGCCAGCACCCTCAGTATTAGGTCAGGTGAAAAACTGTTTTTT
CASTLSIRSGEKLFF
>few|TRBV27|TRBD1|TRBJ2-1
TGTGCCAGCAGTTTAGGGACAGCCAGGAATGAGCAGTTCTTC
CASSLGTARNEQFF
>-|TRBV6-5|TRBD1|TRBJ2-3
TGTGCCAGCGGGAGGGGGACAGGGAGCACAGATACGCAGTATTTT
CASGRGTGSTDTQYF
>-|TRBV28|-|TRBJ2-6
TGTGCCAGCAGGGGACGGACCCGAACTGGGGCCAACGTCCTGACTTTC
CASRGRTRTGANVLTF
>few|TRBV7-9|-|TRBJ1-5
TGTGCCAGCAGCTTATCTGGGAGTCAGCCCCAGCATTTT
CASSLSGSQPQHF
>once|TRBV28|-|TRBJ2-7
TGTGCTACACGCGGCGGGGCCCGGTGGGGGAATGAGCAGTACTTC
CATRGGARWGNEQYF
>few|TRBV20-1|-|TRBJ2-7
TGCAGTGCTAGGTCGGGCGAGCAGTACTTC
CSARSGEQYF
>-|TRBV13|-|TRBJ2-5
TGTGCCAGCAGCTTAAATCGTATGGCTGATGGCCAGTACTTC
CASSLNRMADGQYF
>-|TRBV20-1|-|TRBJ1-5
TGCAGTGCTAATCCGGGTCCTCAATTCGGTCAGCCCCAGCATTTT
CSANPGPQFGQPQHF
>-|TRBV7-2|TRBD1|TRBJ1-6
TGTGCCAGCAGCTCCTTACAGGGGGCGCGTGGTTCACCCCTCCACTTT
CASSSLQGARGSPLHF
>-|TRBV12-3/TRBV12-4|-|TRBJ2-4
TGTGCCAGCAGTCTTGGAGGTTCGGTGTACATTCAGTACTTC
CASSLGGSVYIQYF
>many|TRBV29-1|TRBD1|TRBJ2-7
TGCAGCGCGTCCCAGGGACAGCAACACGAGCAGTACTTC
CSASQGQQHEQYF
>few|TRBV27|-|TRBJ2-1
TGTGCCAGCAGTTTAGCCAGACAAGAGACCCAGTTCTTC
CASSLARQETQFF
>-|TRBV9|TRBD2|TRBJ2-1
TGTGCCAGCAGCGGTAGCGGGGGAAGTCACAATGAGCAGTTCTTC
CASSGSGGSHNEQFF
>-|TRBV4-2|-|TRBJ2-5
TGTGCCAGCAGCCGACAGGCCAACCAAGAGACCCAGTACTTC
CASSRQANQETQYF
>-|TRBV21-1|-|TRBJ2-1
TGTGCCAGCAGCAAAAACGAGGCAGGTACCTACAATGAGCAGTTCTTC
CASSKNEAGTYNEQFF
>once|TRBV7-3|TRBD2|TRBJ2-5
TGTGCCAGCAGCTTACTTGGCGGGGGGGGGAAAGAGACCCAGTACTTC
CASSLLGGGGKETQYF
>few|TRBV4-2|-|TRBJ2-3
TGTGCCAGCAGCCACAACCCTCCGGGCAGGGAAAGAGATACGCAGTATTTT
CASSHNPPGRERDTQYF
>-|TRBV10-3|-|TRBJ2-3
TGTGCCATCAGTACTAGCACGGGGTATAAAGATACGCAGTATTTT
CAISTSTGYKDTQYF
>-|TRBV20-1|-|TRBJ2-7
TGCAGTGCGACCCCCACCACCTCGTACGAGCAGTACTTC
CSATPTTSYEQYF
>-|TRBV12-3/TRBV12-4|-|TRBJ2-1
TGTGCCAGCAGTCCTCTGCTGGGCAGGTCCTACAATGAGCAGTTCTTC
CASSPLLGRSYNEQFF
>-|TRBV4-1|-|TRBJ2-7
TGCGCCAGCAGCCAGGGGGGTACAGACTACGAGCAGTACTTC
CASSQGGTDYEQYF
>few|TRBV6-1|-|TRBJ2-6
TGTGCCAGCAGATACGACAGATCTGGGGCCAACGTCCTGACTTTC
CASRYDRSGANVLTF
>-|TRBV28|-|TRBJ1-2
TGTGCCAGCAGTTTAATCGAACCTAACGATGGCTACACCTTC
CASSLIEPNDGYTF
>few|TRBV2|TRBD1|TRBJ2-3
TGTGCCAGCATACTGGACAGGGGGAATATAGATACGCAGTATTTT
CASILDRGNIDTQYF